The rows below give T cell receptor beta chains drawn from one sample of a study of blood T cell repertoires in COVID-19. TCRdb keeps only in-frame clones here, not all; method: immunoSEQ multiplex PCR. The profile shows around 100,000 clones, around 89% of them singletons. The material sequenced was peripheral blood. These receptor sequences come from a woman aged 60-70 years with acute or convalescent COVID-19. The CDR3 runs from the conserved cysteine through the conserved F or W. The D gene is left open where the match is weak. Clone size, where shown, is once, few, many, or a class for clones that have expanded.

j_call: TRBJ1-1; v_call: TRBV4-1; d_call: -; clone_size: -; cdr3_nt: TGCGCCAGCAGGCGAACAGGACGAACTGAAGCTTTCTTT; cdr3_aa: CASRRTGRTEAFF
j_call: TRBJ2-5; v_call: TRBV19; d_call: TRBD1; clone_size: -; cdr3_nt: TGTGCCAGCCGAGACAGGGGCGGGTTTCAAGAGACCCAGTACTTC; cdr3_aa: CASRDRGGFQETQYF
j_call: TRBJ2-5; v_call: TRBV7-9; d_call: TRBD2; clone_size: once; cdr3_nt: TGTGCCAGCAGCTTAGGCCGGGGAGGGCCCGAAACCCAGTACTTC; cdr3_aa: CASSLGRGGPETQYF
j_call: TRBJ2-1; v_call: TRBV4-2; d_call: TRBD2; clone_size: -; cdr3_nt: TGTGCCAGCAGCCAAGAAGGACTAGGGGACAATGAGCAGTTCTTC; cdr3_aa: CASSQEGLGDNEQFF
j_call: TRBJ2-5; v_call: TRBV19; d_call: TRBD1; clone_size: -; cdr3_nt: TGTGCCAGCGGGACAGGGGTCCAAGAGACCCAGTACTTC; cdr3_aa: CASGTGVQETQYF
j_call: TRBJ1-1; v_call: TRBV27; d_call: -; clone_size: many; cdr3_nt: TGTGCCAGCAGTTTTGGGAGGACAAGTGAAGCTTTCTTT; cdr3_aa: CASSFGRTSEAFF
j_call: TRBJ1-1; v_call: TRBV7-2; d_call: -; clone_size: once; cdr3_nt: TGTGCCAGCAGCCCACGTCGAGGACACTCTGAAGCTTTCTTT; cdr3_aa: CASSPRRGHSEAFF
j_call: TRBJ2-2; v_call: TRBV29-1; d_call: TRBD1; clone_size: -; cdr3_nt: TGCAGCGTTCAGGGACAGGGGGCCTTGAACACCGGGGAGCTGTTTTTT; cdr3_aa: CSVQGQGALNTGELFF
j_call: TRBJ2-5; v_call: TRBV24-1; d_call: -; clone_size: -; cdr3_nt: TGTGCCACCAGTGATCCTCAAGAGACCCAGTACTTC; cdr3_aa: CATSDPQETQYF
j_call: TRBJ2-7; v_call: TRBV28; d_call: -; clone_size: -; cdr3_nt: TGTGCCAGCAGTTCACCACAATGGCGGGCATCCTACGAGCAGTACTTC; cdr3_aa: CASSSPQWRASYEQYF
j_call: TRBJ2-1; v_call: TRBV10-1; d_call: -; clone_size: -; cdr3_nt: TGCGCCAGCAGTGAGTCCAGGTCTCGGGGTGAGCAGTTCTTC; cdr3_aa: CASSESRSRGEQFF
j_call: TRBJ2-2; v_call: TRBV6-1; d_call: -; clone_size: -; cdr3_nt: TGTGCCAGCAGTGAAGCCAGGTCCCCCGGGGAGCTGTTTTTT; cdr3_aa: CASSEARSPGELFF
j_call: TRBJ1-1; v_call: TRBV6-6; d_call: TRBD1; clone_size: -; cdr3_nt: TGTGCCAGCAGTCTATTGACAGGGCTCACTGAAGCTTTCTTT; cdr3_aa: CASSLLTGLTEAFF
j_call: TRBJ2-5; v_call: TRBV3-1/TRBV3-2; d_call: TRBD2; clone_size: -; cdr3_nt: TGTGCCAGCAGCCTCAATTGGGCGGGGTATGGCGGGAGAGACGAGACCCAGTACTTC; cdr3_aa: CASSLNWAGYGGRDETQYF
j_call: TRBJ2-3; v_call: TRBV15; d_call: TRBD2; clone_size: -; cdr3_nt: TGTGCCACCAGCAGCCGACTAGCGGGAGGGCGGGGAGATACGCAGTATTTT; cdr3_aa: CATSSRLAGGRGDTQYF
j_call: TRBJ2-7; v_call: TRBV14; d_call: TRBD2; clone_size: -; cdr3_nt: TGTGCCAGCAGCCGCGGACTAGCGGGAGGGGGATTAACCTACGAGCAGTACTTC; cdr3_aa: CASSRGLAGGGLTYEQYF
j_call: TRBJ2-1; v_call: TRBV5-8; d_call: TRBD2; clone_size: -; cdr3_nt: TGTGCCAGCAGCTTGGAGGGAGGACTAGCGGGAATTTACAATGAGCAGTTCTTC; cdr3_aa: CASSLEGGLAGIYNEQFF
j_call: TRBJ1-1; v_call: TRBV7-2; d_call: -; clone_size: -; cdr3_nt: TGTGCCAGCAGTAAACAGAACACTGAAGCTTTCTTT; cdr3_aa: CASSKQNTEAFF
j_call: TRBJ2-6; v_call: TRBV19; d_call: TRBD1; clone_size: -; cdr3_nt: TGTGCCAGTAGTCCGAGGGGACAGGAGATCTCTGGGGCCAACGTCCTGACTTTC; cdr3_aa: CASSPRGQEISGANVLTF
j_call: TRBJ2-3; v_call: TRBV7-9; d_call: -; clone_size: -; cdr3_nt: TGTGCCAGCAGCTCCCCTTTTCTGGGCCCCACCACAGATACGCAGTATTTT; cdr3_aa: CASSSPFLGPTTDTQYF
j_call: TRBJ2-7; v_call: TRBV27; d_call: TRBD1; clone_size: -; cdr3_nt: TGTGCCAGCAGGTATCGACAGGGTAACGAGCAGTACTTC; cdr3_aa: CASRYRQGNEQYF
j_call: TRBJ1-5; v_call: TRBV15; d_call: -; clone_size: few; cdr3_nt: TGTGCCACCAGCAGAGTCTACCATAGCAATCAGCCCCAGCATTTT; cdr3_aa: CATSRVYHSNQPQHF
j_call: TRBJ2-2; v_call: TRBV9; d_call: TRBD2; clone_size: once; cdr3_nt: TGTGCCAGCAGCGTAGTTGCTAGCGGGGACCCTGGTGGGGAGCTGTTTTTT; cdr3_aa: CASSVVASGDPGGELFF
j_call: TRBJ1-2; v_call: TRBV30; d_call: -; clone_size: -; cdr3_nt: TGTGCCTGGAGCGGTGGTCCCTTTAACCATGGCTACACCTTC; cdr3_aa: CAWSGGPFNHGYTF
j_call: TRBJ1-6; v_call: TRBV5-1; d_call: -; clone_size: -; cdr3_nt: TGCGCCAGCAGTTTAGGACAGCAGAATTCACCCCTCCACTTT; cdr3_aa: CASSLGQQNSPLHF
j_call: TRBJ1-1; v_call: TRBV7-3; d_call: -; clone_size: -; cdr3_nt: TGTGCCAGCAGCTCTCAGGGGAGCACTGAAGCTTTCTTT; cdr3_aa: CASSSQGSTEAFF
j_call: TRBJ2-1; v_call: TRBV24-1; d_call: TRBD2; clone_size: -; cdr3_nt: TGTGCCACCAGACCCACCGCCGGGACTACCAATGAGCAGTTCTTC; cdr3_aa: CATRPTAGTTNEQFF
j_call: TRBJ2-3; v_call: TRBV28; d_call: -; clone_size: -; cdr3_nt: TGTGCCAGCACAGGCATTTTGACAGATACGCAGTATTTT; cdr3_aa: CASTGILTDTQYF
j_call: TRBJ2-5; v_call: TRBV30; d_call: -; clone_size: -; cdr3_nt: TGTGCCTGGGTCGACAGAAGGGAGACCCAGTACTTC; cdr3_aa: CAWVDRRETQYF
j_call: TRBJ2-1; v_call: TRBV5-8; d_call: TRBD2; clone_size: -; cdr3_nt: TGTGCCAGCAGCTTAAGGAGCGGGATATACAATGAGCAGTTCTTC; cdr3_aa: CASSLRSGIYNEQFF
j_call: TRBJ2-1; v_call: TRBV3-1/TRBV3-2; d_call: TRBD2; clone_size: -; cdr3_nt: TGTGCCAGCAGCCAAGACCCTAGCGGGAAATCTGAGCAGTTCTTC; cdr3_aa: CASSQDPSGKSEQFF
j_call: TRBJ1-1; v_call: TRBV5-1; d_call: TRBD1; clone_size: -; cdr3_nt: TGCGCCAGCAGCCCGGAGGGGGCCCCGGGCACTGAAGCTTTCTTT; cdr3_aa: CASSPEGAPGTEAFF
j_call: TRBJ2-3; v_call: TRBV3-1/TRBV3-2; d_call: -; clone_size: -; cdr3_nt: TGTGCCAGCAGCGGGCTGAGCGGGGATACGCAGTATTTT; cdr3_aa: CASSGLSGDTQYF
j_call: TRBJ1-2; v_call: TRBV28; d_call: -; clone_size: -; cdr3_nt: TGTGCCAGCAGATTTGTGGCTGGCTACACCTTC; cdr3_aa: CASRFVAGYTF
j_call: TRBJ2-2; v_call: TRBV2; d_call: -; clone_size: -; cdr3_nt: TGTGCCAGCAGTGGACAGCTCACCGGGGAGCTGTTTTTT; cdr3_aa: CASSGQLTGELFF
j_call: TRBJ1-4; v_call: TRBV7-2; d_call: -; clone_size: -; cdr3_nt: TGTGCCAGCAGCCCTAGAGCCGTCGCCAATGAAAAACTGTTTTTT; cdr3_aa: CASSPRAVANEKLFF
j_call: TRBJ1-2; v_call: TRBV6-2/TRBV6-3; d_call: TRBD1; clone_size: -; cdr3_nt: TGTGCCAGCAGTTACCCGAAGGGGGCAGGCTATGGCTACACCTTC; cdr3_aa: CASSYPKGAGYGYTF
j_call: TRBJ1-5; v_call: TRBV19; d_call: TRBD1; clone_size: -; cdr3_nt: TGTGCCAGTGACTTGGGGACAGGGCTCAATCAGCCCCAGCATTTT; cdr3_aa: CASDLGTGLNQPQHF
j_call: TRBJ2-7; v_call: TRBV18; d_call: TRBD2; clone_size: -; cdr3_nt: TGTGCCAGCTCACTGCCCTTAGCGGGAGGGCTCTACGAGCAGTACTTC; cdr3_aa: CASSLPLAGGLYEQYF